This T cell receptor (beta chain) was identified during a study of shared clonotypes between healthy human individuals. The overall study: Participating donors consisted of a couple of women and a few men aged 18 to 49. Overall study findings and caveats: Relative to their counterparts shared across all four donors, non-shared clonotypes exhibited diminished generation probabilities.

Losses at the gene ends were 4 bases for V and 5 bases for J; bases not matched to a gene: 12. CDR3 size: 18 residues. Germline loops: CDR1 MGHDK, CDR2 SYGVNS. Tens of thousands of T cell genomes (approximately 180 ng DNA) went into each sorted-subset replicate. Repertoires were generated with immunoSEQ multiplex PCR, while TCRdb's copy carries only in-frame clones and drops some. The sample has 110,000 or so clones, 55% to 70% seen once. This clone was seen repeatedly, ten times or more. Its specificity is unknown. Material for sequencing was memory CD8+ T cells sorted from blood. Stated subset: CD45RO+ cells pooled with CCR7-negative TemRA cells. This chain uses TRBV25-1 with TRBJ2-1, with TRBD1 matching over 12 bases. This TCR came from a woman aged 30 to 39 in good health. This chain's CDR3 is CASSGRDRGPLGDNEQFF. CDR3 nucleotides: TGTGCCAGCAGTGGACGGGACAGGGGGCCGCTTGGGGACAATGAGCAGTTCTTC. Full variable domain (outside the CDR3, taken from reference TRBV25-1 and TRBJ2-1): EADIYQTPRYLVIGTGKKITLECSQTMGHDKMYWYQQDPGMELHLIHYSYGVNSTEKGDLSSESTVSRIRTEHFPLTLESARPSHTSQYLCASSGRDRGPLGDNEQFFGPGTRLTVL.